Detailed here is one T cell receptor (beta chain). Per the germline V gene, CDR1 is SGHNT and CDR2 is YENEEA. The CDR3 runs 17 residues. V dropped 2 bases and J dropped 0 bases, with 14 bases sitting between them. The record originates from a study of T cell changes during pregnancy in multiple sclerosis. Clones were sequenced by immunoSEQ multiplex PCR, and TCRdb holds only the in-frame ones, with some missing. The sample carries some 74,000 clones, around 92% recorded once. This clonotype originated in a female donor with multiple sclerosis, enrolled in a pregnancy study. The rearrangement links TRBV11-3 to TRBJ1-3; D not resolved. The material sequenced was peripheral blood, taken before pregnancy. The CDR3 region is CASSLNSPGSSGNTIYF. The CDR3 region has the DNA TGTGCCAGCAGCTTAAATAGTCCCGGGAGCTCTGGAAACACCATATATTTT. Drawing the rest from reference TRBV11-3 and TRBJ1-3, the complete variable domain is EAGVVQSPRYKIIEKKQPVAFWCNPISGHNTLYWYLQNLGQGPELLIRYENEEAVDDSQLPKDRFSAERLKGVDSTLKIQPAELGDSAVYLCASSLNSPGSSGNTIYFGEGSWLTVV.